The 10 T cell receptor beta chains reported below all come from one sample, sequenced in a study of shared clonotypes between healthy human individuals. TCRdb's table, derived via immunoSEQ multiplex PCR, lists solely in-frame clones and lacks some. The table has a few million clones, approximately 92% seen once. Sequencing input: naive CD4+ T cells sorted from blood. Subset of the sample: CD45RA+ positively selected. These receptors originate from a man aged 18 to 30 in good health.

The rearrangement joins TRBV5-4 to TRBJ2-3; a possible D gene is TRBD2 (6 bases). Trimming took 1 base from V and 0 from J, leaving 9 bases between them. The germline gives CDR1 SGHNT, CDR2 YYREEE (reference sequence). The CDR3 is 15 amino acids. CDR3 region: CASSLRAGSTDTQYF. The CDR3 nucleotides read TGTGCCAGCAGCTTGAGAGCGGGTAGCACAGATACGCAGTATTTT.

The chain has TRBV5-8 and TRBJ1-2; possible D gene TRBD1, 6 bases. Looked up from germline, CDR1 is SGHTS and CDR2 is YDEGEE. Trimming stripped 4 bases from V and 4 bases from J, with 17 bases between. The CDR3 is 15 amino acids. CDR3 sequence (DNA): TGTGCCAGCAGCCCGGAGGGGGGGAGATTCTATGGCTACACCTTC. Translating it yields CASSPEGGRFYGYTF.

The chain has TRBV6-1 and TRBJ2-1, with unresolved D. The length of the CDR3 is 12 residues. Deletions cut 7 bases from V and 6 bases from J, with 10 bases between. CDR1 is MNHNS, CDR2 SASEGT, per germline. The CDR3: CASTRDFNEQFF. CDR3 in DNA: TGTGCCAGCACCCGAGACTTCAATGAGCAGTTCTTC.

This clone was recorded only once. The genes are TRBV19 and TRBJ1-5; D gene uncertain. The CDR3 is 14 residues long. Trimming cost V 4 bases and J 6 bases, with 13 bases left between them. In germline, CDR1 is LNHDA, CDR2 SQIVND (reference sequence). The CDR3 is CASSRGLRGQPQHF. For the CDR3, the DNA is TGTGCCAGTAGTAGGGGATTGCGGGGTCAGCCCCAGCATTTT.

The chain recombines TRBV11-2 with TRBJ2-7, with 7 bases identical to TRBD1. Germline assignment: CDR1 SGHAT and CDR2 FQNNGV. V trimming: 0 bases; J trimming: 5 bases; junction bases outside the gene matches: 7. This CDR3 spans 15 amino acids. CDR3 loop: CASSLDHDRVNEQYF. The DNA for the CDR3 is TGTGCCAGCAGCTTAGACCACGACAGGGTGAACGAGCAGTACTTC. The variable domain in full, completed from reference TRBV11-2 and TRBJ2-7, reads EAGVAQSPRYKIIEKRQSVAFWCNPISGHATLYWYQQILGQGPKLLIQFQNNGVVDDSQLPKDRFSAERLKGVDSTLKIQPAKLEDSAVYLCASSLDHDRVNEQYFGPGTRLTVT.

Only one count was recorded for this clone. The CDR3: CASSLAGGSEQYF. In DNA form, the CDR3 reads TGTGCCAGCAGCTTGGCCGGGGGGAGCGAGCAGTACTTC. This chain uses TRBV5-4 with TRBJ2-7, with 7 positions matching TRBD2. This CDR3 is 13 amino acids long. J was trimmed by 6 bases and V by 0 bases; bases with no gene match: 3. Germline CDR1 and CDR2: SGHNT and YYREEE (reference sequence).

The chain combines TRBV9 with TRBJ1-3, with a tentative D call TRBD1 (5 bases). V was shortened by 3 bases and J by 8 bases, with 15 bases between the two germline ends. Germline V gene sequence: CDR1 SGDLS, CDR2 YYNGEE. The CDR3 contains 14 residues. CDR3 in amino acids: CASSEGTGTHTIYF. The CDR3 DNA reads as TGTGCCAGCAGCGAAGGAACCGGGACGCACACCATATATTTT.

The gene calls are TRBV7-3 and TRBJ2-1; 7 positions match TRBD2. V lost 5 bases and J lost 6; bases outside the gene matches: 16. Germline loops: CDR1 SGHTA, CDR2 FQGTGA. This CDR3 region has 17 residues. The CDR3 DNA reads TGTGCCAGCAGCCTGGGCGAGGGCGGGAGTGGCCGCAATGAGCAGTTCTTC. Its translation is CASSLGEGGSGRNEQFF.

This clone was seen only once. This chain links TRBV15 with TRBJ2-3; D is unclear. V was shortened by 0 bases and J by 2 bases, with 9 bases between the two germline ends. Germline-derived CDR1 and CDR2 are LNHNV and YYDKDF (reference sequence). CDR3 length equals 15 residues. The CDR3, as DNA: TGTGCCACCAGCAGAGATCCCTCTCCCACAGATACGCAGTATTTT. Residues: CATSRDPSPTDTQYF. Variable domain in full (rest from reference TRBV15 and TRBJ2-3): DAMVIQNPRYQVTQFGKPVTLSCSQTLNHNVMYWYQQKSSQAPKLLFHYYDKDFNNEADTPDNFQSRRPNTSFCFLDIRSPGLGDTAMYLCATSRDPSPTDTQYFGPGTRLTVL.

The chain joins TRBV5-3 to TRBJ1-6; tentatively, D is TRBD1 (5 bases). Being an ORF, TRBV5-3 has a function that is uncertain. V lost 4 bases and J 8 bases, leaving 10 bases between the germline ends. This CDR3 region has 13 residues. The chain's CDR3 is CARSSGTDSPLHF. CDR3 sequence (DNA): TGTGCCAGAAGCAGCGGGACGGATTCACCCCTCCACTTT.